This TCR beta chain was sequenced during a study of shared clonotypes between healthy human individuals. Assay: immunoSEQ multiplex PCR; the TCRdb copy retains only in-frame clones and omits some. The sample lists 2,500,000 or so clones, 85% to 95% occurring once. The CDR3 extends over 14 amino acids. The ends were cut back, 7 bases at V and 3 bases at J, with 15 bases in the middle. CDR1 and CDR2 (germline): MDHEN, SYDVKM. The chain uses TRBV28 and TRBJ1-2; D might be TRBD1 (5 bases). This TCR was recovered from a man aged 18 to 29 in good health. Some clones in this sample may be carry-over from other donors' samples. The source material was naive CD4+ T cells from PBMCs. The subset was: CD45RA+ positively selected. CDR3 protein: CASIQSRVDYGYTF. The CDR3 DNA reads as TGTGCCAGCATTCAATCCAGGGTCGACTATGGCTACACCTTC.